These T cell receptor beta chains were read from a single sample in a study of T cell repertoires in cytomegalovirus infection. MiXCR was run by TCRdb on the reads, yielding one entry per CDR3 protein. This sample has 300,000 or so distinct CDR3 sequences, with about 9.2% found just once. The source material was PBMCs. All receptors come from a human donor in good health (CMV status not recorded). Some clones in this sample may be carry-over from other donors' samples. CDR3s include the opening cysteine and the closing phenylalanine or tryptophan. Each record gives: J gene, clone size, CDR3 length, V gene, D gene, CDR3 DNA, CDR3 protein. D genes are given only for firm matches. Clone size is shown for a subset of rows, as once, few, many or a class of expanded clone.

TRBJ2-1,many,15,TRBV20-1,TRBD1,TGCAGTGCTAGAGATCGACAGGGGCTCGGCGATGAGCAGTTCTTC,CSARDRQGLGDEQFF
TRBJ1-2,many,14,TRBV3-1,-,TGTGCCAGCAGCCAAGAGGCAGATCTCTATGGCTACACCTTC,CASSQEADLYGYTF
TRBJ1-5,many,13,TRBV6-2/TRBV6-3,-,TGTGCCAGCAACCCGCAGCTTAATCAGCCCCAGCATTTT,CASNPQLNQPQHF
TRBJ2-7,-,13,TRBV27,TRBD1,TGTGCCAGCAGTTTCGGACAGGGCAGCGAGCAGTACTTC,CASSFGQGSEQYF
TRBJ1-2,once,13,TRBV28,-,TGTGCCAGCAGTAAGAATACTAACTATGGCTACACCTTC,CASSKNTNYGYTF
TRBJ1-6,many,16,TRBV12-3/TRBV12-4,-,TGTGCCAGCAGTTTGGAGAGGAGCTCCTATAATTCACCCCTCCACTTT,CASSLERSSYNSPLHF
TRBJ1-1,-,10,TRBV7-9,-,TGTGCCAGCGTAGGGAGTGAAGCTTTCTTT,CASVGSEAFF
TRBJ2-1,many,18,TRBV5-1,TRBD2,TGCGCCAGCAGCTTGGAATTACTAGCGGGGGGCCCCTACAATGAGCAGTTCTTC,CASSLELLAGGPYNEQFF
TRBJ2-1,many,17,TRBV14,TRBD1,TGTGCCAGCAGCCAGGGGCACCGGGACAGGGCCCACAATGAGCAGTTCTTC,CASSQGHRDRAHNEQFF
TRBJ2-2,-,14,TRBV5-1,-,TGCGCCAGCAGCCCAATACCGAACACCGGGGAGCTGTTTTTT,CASSPIPNTGELFF
TRBJ1-3,many,15,TRBV29-1,TRBD1,TGCAGCGTTGTCCCCCGACAGGGATCTGGAAACACCATATATTTT,CSVVPRQGSGNTIYF
TRBJ1-5,many,13,TRBV20-1,-,TGCAGTGCTAGGAGGGCTGAAAGGCAGCCCCAGCATTTT,CSARRAERQPQHF
TRBJ2-5,many,16,TRBV7-2,TRBD2,TGTGCCAGCAGCCCCGGGTGGGGGACTAACGGGGAGACCCAGTACTTC,CASSPGWGTNGETQYF
TRBJ1-6,many,16,TRBV25-1,-,TGTGCCAGCAGTGAACAGTCGCGGATGGGAAATTCACCCCTCCACTTT,CASSEQSRMGNSPLHF
TRBJ2-2,few,11,TRBV2,-,TGTGCCGGCAGGGTTAGAGGGGAGCTGTTTTTT,CAGRVRGELFF
TRBJ2-3,-,15,TRBV20-1,TRBD2,TGCAGTGCACCCCTAGCGGGTGGGGGCACAGATACGCAGTATTTT,CSAPLAGGGTDTQYF
TRBJ2-7,medium-sized,15,TRBV5-6,-,TGTGCCAGCAGCCCGGTGGGGGGGGCGTCCTACGAGCAGTACTTC,CASSPVGGASYEQYF
TRBJ2-1,many,16,TRBV28,TRBD1,TGTGCCAGCAGTCCGTGGACAGGGGGCACCTACAATGAGCAGTTCTTC,CASSPWTGGTYNEQFF
TRBJ2-5,-,15,TRBV20-1,-,TGCAGTGTTCACATATCGGGACAAAGAGGAGAGACCCAGTACTTC,CSVHISGQRGETQYF
TRBJ2-2,-,14,TRBV12-3/TRBV12-4,-,TGTGCCAGCAGTCTCGCCTCGGGGGACGGGGAGCTGTTTTTT,CASSLASGDGELFF
TRBJ1-2,few,15,TRBV6-5,-,TGTGCCAGCAGTAACCCCTGGGGACGAAACTATGGCTACACCTTC,CASSNPWGRNYGYTF
TRBJ2-1,-,18,TRBV3-1,TRBD1,TGTGCCAGCAGCCAAGATCGATGGAGGACAGGGTTATTCGGTGAGCAGTTCTTC,CASSQDRWRTGLFGEQFF
TRBJ1-3,many,16,TRBV7-2,-,TGTGCCAGCAGCCTAAGCCCGTCCCGCTCTGGAAACACCATATATTTT,CASSLSPSRSGNTIYF
TRBJ1-5,many,13,TRBV7-9,-,TGTGCCAGCAGCCCAACAGGTTTTCAGCCCCAGCATTTT,CASSPTGFQPQHF
TRBJ1-5,-,13,TRBV20-1,-,TGCAGTGCTAGTGCCAACAGGGATCAGCCCCAGGATTTT,CSASANRDQPQDF
TRBJ2-3,many,15,TRBV20-1,-,TGCAGTGCTAGCGCCCGGGCCCGGGGCGCAGATACGCAGTATTTT,CSASARARGADTQYF
TRBJ2-2,many,16,TRBV6-1,TRBD1,TGTGCCAGCACTTTAGACAGGGGGCGTTTCACCGGGGAGCTGTTTTTT,CASTLDRGRFTGELFF
TRBJ2-2,-,18,TRBV6-6,TRBD2,TGTGCCAGCAGTCCAGGCGGGGGGAGGGAATCGAACACCGGGGAGCTGTTTTTT,CASSPGGGRESNTGELFF
TRBJ2-7,many,13,TRBV5-5,-,TGTGCCAGCGGCCCAGAAAACCGGCCAGACCAGTACTTC,CASGPENRPDQYF
TRBJ1-2,-,14,TRBV5-6,-,TGTGCCAGCAGCCTCGGGGTTCCCAGCTATGGCTACACCTTC,CASSLGVPSYGYTF
TRBJ2-1,many,17,TRBV6-2/TRBV6-3,TRBD1,TGTGCCAGCAGGCCACGCCAGGGACAGGTCCCCTACAATGAGCAGTTCTTC,CASRPRQGQVPYNEQFF
TRBJ2-2,many,18,TRBV7-2,TRBD2,TGTGCCAGCAGCGAGGGACTAGCGGCACAAGGGAACACCGGGGAGCTGTTTTTT,CASSEGLAAQGNTGELFF
TRBJ2-3,-,14,TRBV6-1,TRBD2,TGTGCCAGCAAAACGGGGGGGCCGGGAGATACGCAGTATTTT,CASKTGGPGDTQYF
TRBJ2-2,many,16,TRBV6-5,-,TGTGCCAGCAGTTACGGAGGACTTGGGCGGACCGGGGAGCTGTTTTTT,CASSYGGLGRTGELFF
TRBJ1-1,few,12,TRBV29-1,-,TGCAGCGTTGAGTGGGCTGGCACTGAAGCTTTCTTT,CSVEWAGTEAFF
TRBJ2-3,many,15,TRBV14,-,TGTGCCAGCAGCCGAGGAGTAACTAGCACAGATACGCAGTATTTT,CASSRGVTSTDTQYF
TRBJ1-3,many,14,TRBV11-1,TRBD1,TGTGCCAGCAGCTTGGGGACAGCCGGAAACACCATATATTTT,CASSLGTAGNTIYF
TRBJ2-4,-,13,TRBV7-9,TRBD2,TGTGCCAGCAGCCAAGGACTAGTTAACATTCAGTACTTC,CASSQGLVNIQYF
TRBJ2-3,many,13,TRBV28,-,TGTGCCAGCAGTTTCCTACTGGCAGATACGCAGTATTTT,CASSFLLADTQYF
TRBJ1-2,many,13,TRBV7-2,-,TGTGCCAGCAGGGGGGGGGGCCCCTATGGCTACACCTTC,CASRGGGPYGYTF
TRBJ2-1,-,16,TRBV6-4,-,TGTGCCAGCAGTGACTCGGGGGGGGGGGCCGGGGATGAGCAGTTCTTC,CASSDSGGGAGDEQFF
TRBJ1-5,many,16,TRBV7-2,-,TGTGCCAGCAGCTTAATCCTCACAGCCAACAATCAGCCCCAGCATTTT,CASSLILTANNQPQHF
TRBJ2-5,many,14,TRBV5-4,-,TGTGCCAGCAGCTTGGGTGCAGACCAAGAGACCCAGTACTTC,CASSLGADQETQYF
TRBJ1-2,many,14,TRBV28,-,TGTGCCAGCAGTTTAGATCAGATCAACTATGGCTACACCTTC,CASSLDQINYGYTF